The 4 T cell receptor beta chains below come from one sample, sequenced in a study of somatic mutations in cytotoxic T cells in rheumatoid arthritis. Using immunoSEQ multiplex PCR, the repertoire was profiled, and TCRdb retains in-frame clones only, with some absent. The table shows over 10,000 clones, with just under 75% occurring only once. The source material was CD8+ T cells sorted from blood. These receptors were taken from a middle-aged woman in good health.

This clone was found a few times. This chain connects TRBV2 to TRBJ1-2; 8 positions match TRBD1. Germline loops: CDR1 SNHLY, CDR2 FYNNEI. This CDR3 contains 15 residues. V shed 7 bases, J shed 6 bases, and the junction held 13 bases outside the gene matches. CDR3 residues: CASTGAQGARDGYTF. The CDR3 DNA follows: TGTGCCAGCACGGGAGCGCAGGGGGCGAGGGATGGCTACACCTTC.

V usage is TRBV9 and J usage is TRBJ1-5, with D hard to call. The CDR3 runs to 15 residues. Trimming took 1 base from V and 0 from J, leaving 8 bases between them. CDR1 and CDR2 (germline): SGDLS, YYNGEE. DNA for the CDR3: TGTGCCAGCAGCGTATGGGCAGATAGCAATCAGCCCCAGCATTTT. Translation: CASSVWADSNQPQHF.

This chain uses TRBV11-2 with TRBJ1-1; TRBD1 agrees at 7 bases. With 0 bases clipped from V and 7 bases from J, the junction kept 5 bases outside the gene matches. This CDR3 has 14 residues. The germline V gene encodes CDR1 SGHAT and CDR2 FQNNGV. The CDR3 DNA reads TGTGCCAGCAGCTTAGATCAGGGACAGATTGAAGCTTTCTTT. This codes for CASSLDQGQIEAFF.

The V and J genes are TRBV19 and TRBJ1-4; 9 nucleotides match TRBD1. Germline-derived CDR1 and CDR2 are LNHDA and SQIVND (reference sequence). With V trimmed by 5 bases and J by 6 bases, 10 bases remained unmatched. This CDR3 spans 16 amino acids. In nucleotides, the CDR3 is TGTGCCAGTAGTCCGAGATCGGGACAGGGAGATGAAAAACTGTTTTTT. It specifies CASSPRSGQGDEKLFF.